The 18 T cell receptor beta chains presented below share a single source sample, sequenced in a study of blood T cell repertoires in COVID-19. TCRdb's copy holds only in-frame clones and misses some; the assay was immunoSEQ multiplex PCR. The sample lists approximately 240,000 clones, roughly 86% seen once, with under 4.5% in the top ten. The sample consisted of peripheral blood. The receptors stem from a man over 45 with acute or convalescent COVID-19.

The V call is TRBV9, the J call TRBJ1-2; TRBD1 might be the D (6 bases). The length of the CDR3 is 15 residues. Trimming took off 0 bases at V and 4 bases at J, with 13 bases between the two ends. Germline lookup yields CDR1 SGDLS and CDR2 YYNGEE. The CDR3 bases are TGTGCCAGCAGCGTAGACAGGGAAAGGGCCTATGGCTACACCTTC. It is translated as CASSVDRERAYGYTF. The variable domain in full, completed from reference TRBV9 and TRBJ1-2, reads DSGVTQTPKHLITATGQRVTLRCSPRSGDLSVYWYQQSLDQGLQFLIQYYNGEERAKGNILERFSAQQFPDLHSELNLSSLELGDSALYFCASSVDRERAYGYTFGSGTRLTVV.

The chain couples TRBV5-8 to TRBJ2-1; 12 nucleotides agree with TRBD2. Germline V gene lookup returns CDR1 SGHTS and CDR2 YDEGEE. The J segment lost 4 bases and the V segment lost 4 bases, leaving 9 bases of the junction unmatched. The CDR3 covers 17 residues. CDR3 loop: CASSDQKTSGGYNEQFF. The DNA for the CDR3 is TGTGCCAGCAGCGACCAAAAGACTAGCGGGGGATACAATGAGCAGTTCTTC.

This chain joins TRBV11-3 and TRBJ1-3; the match to TRBD1 covers 8 bases. Germline V CDR1 and CDR2: SGHNT, YENEEA. CDR3 length: 14 residues. V lost 5 bases to trimming and J lost 2 bases; unmatched junction nucleotides: 2. The CDR3 loop is CASSPTGAGNTIYF. The CDR3 DNA follows: TGTGCCAGCAGCCCGACAGGGGCTGGAAACACCATATATTTT.

The gene calls are TRBV2 and TRBJ1-1; unclear D gene. Trimming pared 3 bases from V and 4 bases from J, leaving 9 bases between. The V gene's germline CDR1 is SNHLY and CDR2 FYNNEI. CDR3 length: 13 residues. The CDR3 sequence is CASSELGSTEAFF. The CDR3 DNA is TGTGCCAGCAGTGAGCTAGGAAGCACTGAAGCTTTCTTT.

This chain joins TRBV3-1 (or the pseudogene TRBV3-2) and TRBJ2-5, with D perhaps TRBD2 (5 bases). V lost 0 bases to trimming and J lost 2 bases, with 13 bases between them. The CDR3 has 16 amino acids. The germline gives CDR1 LGHDT, CDR2 YNNKEL (reference sequence). The CDR3 is CASSQDRRVRQETQYF. The CDR3 region has the DNA TGTGCCAGCAGCCAAGATAGGCGGGTTCGACAAGAGACCCAGTACTTC.

The chain recombines TRBV6-5 with TRBJ2-7, with a tentative D call TRBD2 (6 bases). The CDR3 covers 15 residues. Germline CDR1 reads MNHEY; CDR2 reads SVGAGI. V gave up 6 bases and J gave up 5 bases, with 20 bases separating them. CDR3 region: CASRQRDFMPNEQYF. In nucleotides, the CDR3 is TGTGCCAGCAGACAACGGGACTTCATGCCTAACGAGCAGTACTTC.

The CDR3 loop is CAWNSDRTGSNSPLHF. The CDR3 region has the DNA TGTGCCTGGAACTCCGATCGGACAGGGTCGAATTCACCCCTCCACTTT. The chain carries TRBV30 and TRBJ1-6, with TRBD1 matching 8 bases. This CDR3 has 16 amino acids. Germline lookup yields CDR1 GTSNPN and CDR2 SVGIG (reference sequence). After removal of 4 bases from V and 7 bases from J, the junction contained 12 bases not matched to a gene.

The gene calls are TRBV18 and TRBJ2-7, with 12 bases that match TRBD2. Germline V CDR1 and CDR2: KGHSH, LQKENI. This CDR3 comprises 16 residues. V shed 2 bases and J 3 bases; nucleotides not matched to a gene: 5. The CDR3 region is CASSPTSGRPIYEQYF. DNA for the CDR3: TGTGCCAGCTCACCAACTAGCGGGAGGCCAATCTACGAGCAGTACTTC.

This chain links TRBV29-1 with TRBJ2-5; 10 nucleotides align to TRBD1. Germline CDR1 and CDR2: SQVTM and ANQGSEA. The CDR3 has 13 amino acids. This chain's CDR3 is CSAPGQGQETQYF. The CDR3 DNA sequence: TGCAGTGCACCGGGACAGGGGCAAGAGACCCAGTACTTC.

This clone was counted a few times. The gene calls are TRBV10-3 and TRBJ2-3; D possibly corresponds to TRBD2 (5 bases). V was trimmed by 2 bases and J by 0 bases, leaving 12 bases between them. The germline V gene has CDR1 ENHRY and CDR2 SYGVKD. The CDR3 consists of 16 residues. For the CDR3, the DNA is TGTGCCATCAGTGAGGGGATAGCGCCTAGCACAGATACGCAGTATTTT. Its protein product is CAISEGIAPSTDTQYF.

This clone was counted a few times. The rearrangement joins TRBV6-5 to TRBJ1-4; unclear D gene. Germline V lookup: CDR1 MNHEY, CDR2 SVGAGI. Deletions cut 2 bases from V and 5 bases from J, with 12 bases between. The CDR3 is 15 amino acids. In DNA form, the CDR3 reads TGTGCCAGCAGTTACACAACGGGATTAAATGAAAAACTGTTTTTT. Translation: CASSYTTGLNEKLFF.

V is TRBV5-1 and J is TRBJ2-1; tentative D call: TRBD2 (6 bases). Germline V lookup: CDR1 SGHRS, CDR2 YFSETQ. V lost 4 bases and J lost 6, with 17 bases in between. The CDR3 runs to 15 residues. The DNA of the CDR3 is TGCGCCAGCAGCATAGGATACGGGAGTCCCAATGAGCAGTTCTTC. This translates into CASSIGYGSPNEQFF.

This CDR3 reads CASSLGHTSYNEQFF. CDR3 nucleotides: TGTGCCAGCAGCTTGGGACACACCTCCTACAATGAGCAGTTCTTC. The V call is TRBV5-8, the J call TRBJ2-1; D not certain. The CDR3 extends over 15 amino acids. V lost 0 bases and J lost 0, with 7 bases in between. Per the germline V gene, CDR1 is SGHTS and CDR2 is YDEGEE.

V usage is TRBV6-5 and J usage is TRBJ1-5; TRBD1 is a possible D gene (6 bases). The CDR3 loop spans 15 amino acids. Trimming cost V 0 bases and J 3 bases, with 9 bases left between them. CDR1 MNHEY and CDR2 SVGAGI come from the germline V gene. This CDR3 is CASSYSSGDNQPQHF. DNA of the CDR3: TGTGCCAGCAGTTACTCCTCAGGGGACAATCAGCCCCAGCATTTT.

This clone was seen a few times. This sequence joins TRBV5-4 and TRBJ1-3, with D uncertain. The CDR3 has 16 amino acids. With 3 bases removed from V and 0 bases from J, the gap between germline ends came to 13 bases. CDR1 SGHNT and CDR2 YYREEE come from the germline V gene (reference sequence). The CDR3 DNA is TGTGCCAGCAGCTACGGACGGACTTACTCTGGAAACACCATATATTTT. It codes for CASSYGRTYSGNTIYF. The whole variable domain, remainder taken from reference TRBV5-4 and TRBJ1-3, is ETGVTQSPTHLIKTRGQQVTLRCSSQSGHNTVSWYQQALGQGPQFIFQYYREEENGRGNFPPRFSGLQFPNYSSELNVNALELDDSALYLCASSYGRTYSGNTIYFGEGSWLTVV.

The chain joins TRBV7-8 to TRBJ1-1; 9 positions agree with TRBD1. CDR1 and CDR2 (germline): SGHVS, FQNEAQ. The CDR3 is 14 amino acids. V was pared by 5 bases and J by 6 bases, with 7 bases of the junction left unmatched. The CDR3 here is CASSAGTGRAEAFF. In nucleotides, the CDR3 is TGTGCCAGCAGCGCCGGGACAGGGCGCGCTGAAGCTTTCTTT. The complete variable domain, with remaining parts taken from reference TRBV7-8 and TRBJ1-1, reads GAGVSQSPRYKVAKRGQDVALRCDPISGHVSLFWYQQALGQGPEFLTYFQNEAQLDKSGLPSDRFFAERPEGSVSTLKIQRTQQEDSAVYLCASSAGTGRAEAFFGQGTRLTVV.

This sequence joins TRBV19 and TRBJ1-1, with D possibly being TRBD1 (6 bases). Germline-derived CDR1 and CDR2 are LNHDA and SQIVND (reference sequence). Deletions cut 5 bases from V and 2 bases from J, with 9 bases between. The CDR3 spans 13 residues. The CDR3: CASSLQGNTEAFF. DNA of the CDR3: TGTGCCAGTAGTTTACAGGGTAACACTGAAGCTTTCTTT.

This clone was recorded once. The chain employs TRBV5-1 and TRBJ2-3; 9 nucleotides align to TRBD2. Losses at the gene ends were 5 bases for V and 0 bases for J; bases not matched to a gene: 10. Per the germline V gene, CDR1 is SGHRS and CDR2 is YFSETQ. The CDR3 contains 17 residues. Here the CDR3 DNA reads TGCGCCAGCAGGTCGGCGGGAGGGATTTCTAGCACAGATACGCAGTATTTT. It yields the protein CASRSAGGISSTDTQYF.